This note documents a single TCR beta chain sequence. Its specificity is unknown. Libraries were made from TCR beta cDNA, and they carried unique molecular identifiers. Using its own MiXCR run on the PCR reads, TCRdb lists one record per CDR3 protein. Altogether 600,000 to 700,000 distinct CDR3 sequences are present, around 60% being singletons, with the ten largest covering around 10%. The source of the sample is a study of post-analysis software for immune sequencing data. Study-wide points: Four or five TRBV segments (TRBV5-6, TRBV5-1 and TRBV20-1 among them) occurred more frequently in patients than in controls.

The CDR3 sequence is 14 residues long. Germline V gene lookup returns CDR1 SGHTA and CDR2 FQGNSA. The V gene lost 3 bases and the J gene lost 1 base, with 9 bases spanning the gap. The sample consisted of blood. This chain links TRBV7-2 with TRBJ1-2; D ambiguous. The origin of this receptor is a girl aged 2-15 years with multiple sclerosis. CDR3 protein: CASSFRWLNYGYTF. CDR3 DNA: TGTGCCAGCAGCTTCCGATGGCTTAACTATGGCTACACCTTC. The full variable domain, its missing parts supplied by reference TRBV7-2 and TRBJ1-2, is GAGVSQSPSNKVTEKGKDVELRCDPISGHTALYWYRQSLGQGLEFLIYFQGNSAPDKSGLPSDRFSAERTGGSVSTLTIQRTQQEDSAVYLCASSFRWLNYGYTFGSGTRLTVV.